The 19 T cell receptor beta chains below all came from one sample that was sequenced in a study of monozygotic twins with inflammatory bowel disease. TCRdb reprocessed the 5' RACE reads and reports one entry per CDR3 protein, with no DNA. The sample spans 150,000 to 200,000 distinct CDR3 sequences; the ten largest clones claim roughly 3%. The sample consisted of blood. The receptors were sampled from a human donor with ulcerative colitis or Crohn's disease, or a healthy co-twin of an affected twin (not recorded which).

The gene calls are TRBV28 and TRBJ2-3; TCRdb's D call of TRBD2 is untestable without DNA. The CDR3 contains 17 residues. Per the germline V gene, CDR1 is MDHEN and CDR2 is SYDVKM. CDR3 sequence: CASREIRLAGGPDTQYF.

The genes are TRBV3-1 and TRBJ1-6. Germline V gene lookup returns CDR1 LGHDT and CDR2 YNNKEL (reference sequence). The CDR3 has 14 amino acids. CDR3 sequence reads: CASSQDGWNSPLHF.

CDR3 loop: CASSLHLSGANVLTF. J is TRBJ2-6 and V is TRBV11-1. The germline CDR1 and CDR2 sequences are SGHAT and FQDESV (reference sequence). The CDR3 length is 15 residues.

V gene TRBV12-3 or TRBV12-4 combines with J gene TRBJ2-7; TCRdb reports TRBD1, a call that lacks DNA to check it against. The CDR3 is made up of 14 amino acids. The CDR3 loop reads CASRRDRGAYEQYF.

The CDR3 reads CASSLGLGSQPQHF. This rearrangement joins TRBV5-1 to TRBJ1-5. The CDR3 runs 14 residues. CDR1 and CDR2 (germline): SGHRS, YFSETQ. The full variable domain, with the rest looked up from reference TRBV5-1 and TRBJ1-5, is KAGVTQTPRYLIKTRGQQVTLSCSPISGHRSVSWYQQTPGQGLQFLFEYFSETQRNKGNFPGRFSGRQFSNSRSEMNVSTLELGDSALYLCASSLGLGSQPQHFGDGTRLSIL.

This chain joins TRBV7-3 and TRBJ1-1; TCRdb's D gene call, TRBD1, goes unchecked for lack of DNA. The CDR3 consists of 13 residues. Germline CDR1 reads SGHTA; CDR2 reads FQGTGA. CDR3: CASSSIRDSHAFF.

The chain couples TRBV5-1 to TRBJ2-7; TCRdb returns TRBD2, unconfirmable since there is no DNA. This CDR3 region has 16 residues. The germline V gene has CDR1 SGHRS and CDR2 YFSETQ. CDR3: CASSLGTSGQSYEQYF.

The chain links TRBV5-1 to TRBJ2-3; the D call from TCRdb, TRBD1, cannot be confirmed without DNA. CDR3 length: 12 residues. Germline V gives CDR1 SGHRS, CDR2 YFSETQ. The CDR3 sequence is CASSFEGDTQYF.

This chain's CDR3 is CASSVGSTGGEQFF. The gene calls are TRBV9 and TRBJ2-1. CDR3 length equals 14 residues. CDR1 is SGDLS and CDR2 is YYNGEE in the germline V gene.

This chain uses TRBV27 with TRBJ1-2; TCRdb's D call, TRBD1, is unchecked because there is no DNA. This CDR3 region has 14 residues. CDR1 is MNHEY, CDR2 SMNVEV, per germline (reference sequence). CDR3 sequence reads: CASSLTQGGYGYTF.

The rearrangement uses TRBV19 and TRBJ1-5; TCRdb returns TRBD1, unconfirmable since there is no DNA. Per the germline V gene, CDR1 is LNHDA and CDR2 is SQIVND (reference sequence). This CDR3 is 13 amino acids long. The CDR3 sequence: CASNVQPRQPQHF.

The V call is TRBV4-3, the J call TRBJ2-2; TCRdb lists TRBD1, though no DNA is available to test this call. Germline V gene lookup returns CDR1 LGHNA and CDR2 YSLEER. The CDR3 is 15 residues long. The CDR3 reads CASSQEGQWAGELFF.

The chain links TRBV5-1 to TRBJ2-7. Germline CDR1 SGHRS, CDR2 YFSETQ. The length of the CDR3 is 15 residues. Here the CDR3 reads CASSLATGITYEQYF.

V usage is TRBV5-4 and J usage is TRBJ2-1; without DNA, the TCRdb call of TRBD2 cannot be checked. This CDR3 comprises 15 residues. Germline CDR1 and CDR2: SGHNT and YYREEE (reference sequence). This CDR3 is CASSMEREGNNEQFF.

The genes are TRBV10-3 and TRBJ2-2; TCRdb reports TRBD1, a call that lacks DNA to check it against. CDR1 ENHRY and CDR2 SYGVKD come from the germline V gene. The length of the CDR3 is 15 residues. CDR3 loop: CAISENRGHTGELFF.

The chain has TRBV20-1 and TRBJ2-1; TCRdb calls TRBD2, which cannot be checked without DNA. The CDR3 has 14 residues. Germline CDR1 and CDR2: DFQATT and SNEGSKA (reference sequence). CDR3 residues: CSARDSGRFNEQFF.

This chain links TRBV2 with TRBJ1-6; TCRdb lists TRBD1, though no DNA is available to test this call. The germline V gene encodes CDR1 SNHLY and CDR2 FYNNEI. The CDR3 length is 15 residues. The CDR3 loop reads CASHGTGNINSPLHF.

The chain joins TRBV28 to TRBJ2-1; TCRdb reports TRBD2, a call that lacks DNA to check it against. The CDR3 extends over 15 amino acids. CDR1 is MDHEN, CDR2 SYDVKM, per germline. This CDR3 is CASSPPSGEYNEQFF.

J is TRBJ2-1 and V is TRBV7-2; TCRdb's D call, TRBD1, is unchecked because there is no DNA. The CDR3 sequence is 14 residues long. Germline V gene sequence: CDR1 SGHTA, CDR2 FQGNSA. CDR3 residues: CASSLVSRGDEQFF.